The rows below give T cell receptor beta chains drawn from one sample of a study of technical replicates of blood from a few donors. Clones were read by immunoSEQ multiplex PCR, and TCRdb kept only the in-frame ones, dropping some. The sample records 75,000 to 100,000 clones, roughly 94% being singletons. Sequenced input: T cells isolated from PBMCs. These TCRs come from a human donor in good health. CDR3s include the opening cysteine and the closing phenylalanine or tryptophan. Fields, in order: D gene, CDR3 length, J gene, V gene, clone size, CDR3 DNA, CDR3 protein. The D gene is left open where the match is weak. Clone size is shown for a subset of rows, as once, few, many or a class of expanded clone.

D gene: .
CDR3 length: 13
J gene: TRBJ1-2
V gene: TRBV4-1
clone size: .
CDR3 DNA: TGCGCCAGCAGCCAGCAGGGGACCTATGGCTACACCTTC
CDR3 protein: CASSQQGTYGYTF

D gene: .
CDR3 length: 16
J gene: TRBJ2-2
V gene: TRBV7-3
clone size: .
CDR3 DNA: TGTGCCAGCAGCCCGCCCGGGCGGGGCGACACCGGGGAGCTGTTTTTT
CDR3 protein: CASSPPGRGDTGELFF

D gene: TRBD1
CDR3 length: 11
J gene: TRBJ2-7
V gene: TRBV20-1
clone size: .
CDR3 DNA: TGCAGTGGGGACAGGGTCTACGAGCAGTACTTC
CDR3 protein: CSGDRVYEQYF

D gene: TRBD2
CDR3 length: 14
J gene: TRBJ2-7
V gene: TRBV27
clone size: .
CDR3 DNA: TGTGCCAGCAGTGCGGGGGTGCGCCCGTACGAGCAGTACTTC
CDR3 protein: CASSAGVRPYEQYF

D gene: TRBD1
CDR3 length: 17
J gene: TRBJ1-1
V gene: TRBV12-5
clone size: .
CDR3 DNA: TGTGCTAGTGGTTTGACCCGGACAGGGGAGGGGGGCACTGAAGCTTTCTTT
CDR3 protein: CASGLTRTGEGGTEAFF

D gene: .
CDR3 length: 17
J gene: TRBJ2-7
V gene: TRBV6-1
clone size: .
CDR3 DNA: TGTGCCAGCAGTGAAGCTAGCGGACGGATCGTGGCCTACGAGCAGTACTTC
CDR3 protein: CASSEASGRIVAYEQYF

D gene: .
CDR3 length: 15
J gene: TRBJ1-4
V gene: TRBV19
clone size: .
CDR3 DNA: TGTGCCAGTAGTATGGTCCCGCGCTTTAATGAAAAACTGTTTTTT
CDR3 protein: CASSMVPRFNEKLFF

D gene: .
CDR3 length: 13
J gene: TRBJ2-3
V gene: TRBV29-1
clone size: .
CDR3 DNA: TGCAGCGTCACTCCCCCGTCCACAGATACGCAGTATTTT
CDR3 protein: CSVTPPSTDTQYF

D gene: .
CDR3 length: 15
J gene: TRBJ1-2
V gene: TRBV28
clone size: .
CDR3 DNA: TGTGCCAGCAAAAAAGGGTATTCGGACATCTATGGCTACACCTTC
CDR3 protein: CASKKGYSDIYGYTF

D gene: .
CDR3 length: 12
J gene: TRBJ2-7
V gene: TRBV6-6
clone size: .
CDR3 DNA: TGTGCCAGCAGTTACCTAGGCTCCGAGCAGTACTTC
CDR3 protein: CASSYLGSEQYF

D gene: TRBD2
CDR3 length: 16
J gene: TRBJ2-3
V gene: TRBV4-1
clone size: .
CDR3 DNA: TGCGCCAGCAGCCACCAGACTAGCGGGGGAGCAGATACGCAGTATTTT
CDR3 protein: CASSHQTSGGADTQYF

D gene: .
CDR3 length: 19
J gene: TRBJ2-5
V gene: TRBV21-1
clone size: .
CDR3 DNA: TGTGCCAGCAGCAAAGCGCGGCGGTGGGTGAGACTAGCTCAAGAGACCCAGTACTTC
CDR3 protein: CASSKARRWVRLAQETQYF

D gene: .
CDR3 length: 16
J gene: TRBJ2-1
V gene: TRBV9
clone size: few
CDR3 DNA: TGTGCCAGCAGCGAAACGGCTAGCACCTCCTACAATGAGCAGTTCTTC
CDR3 protein: CASSETASTSYNEQFF

D gene: .
CDR3 length: 13
J gene: TRBJ1-6
V gene: TRBV4-1
clone size: .
CDR3 DNA: TGCGCCAGCAGCCAAGGGGGCAATTCACCCCTCCACTTT
CDR3 protein: CASSQGGNSPLHF

D gene: .
CDR3 length: 15
J gene: TRBJ1-2
V gene: TRBV5-6
clone size: .
CDR3 DNA: TGTGCCAGCAGCTTGGTAGATCAAACCGTCTATGGCTACACCTTC
CDR3 protein: CASSLVDQTVYGYTF

D gene: .
CDR3 length: 14
J gene: TRBJ1-2
V gene: TRBV10-3
clone size: once
CDR3 DNA: TGTGCCATCAGTCGGGACACCAGAGACTACCGCTACACCTTC
CDR3 protein: CAISRDTRDYRYTF

D gene: TRBD1
CDR3 length: 14
J gene: TRBJ1-1
V gene: TRBV6-5
clone size: .
CDR3 DNA: TGTGCCAGCAGCCCGGGACAGGGGTACACTGAAGCTTTCTTT
CDR3 protein: CASSPGQGYTEAFF

D gene: .
CDR3 length: 15
J gene: TRBJ2-7
V gene: TRBV27
clone size: .
CDR3 DNA: TGTGCCAGCAGTTTTTCGGGACACAAGACCTACGAGCAGTACTTC
CDR3 protein: CASSFSGHKTYEQYF

D gene: .
CDR3 length: 16
J gene: TRBJ2-3
V gene: TRBV5-1
clone size: .
CDR3 DNA: TGCGCCAGCAGCTCTGGAGGTAGCGGCTTTATAGATACGCAGTATTTT
CDR3 protein: CASSSGGSGFIDTQYF

D gene: TRBD1
CDR3 length: 16
J gene: TRBJ1-3
V gene: TRBV4-1
clone size: .
CDR3 DNA: TGCGCCAGCAGCTACCCGGGACAGTCCTCTGGAAACACCATATATTTT
CDR3 protein: CASSYPGQSSGNTIYF

D gene: TRBD2
CDR3 length: 17
J gene: TRBJ2-3
V gene: TRBV7-3
clone size: .
CDR3 DNA: TGTGCCAGCAGCCCTCAAGGCACTAGCGGGGGGGCAGATACGCAGTATTTT
CDR3 protein: CASSPQGTSGGADTQYF

D gene: .
CDR3 length: 17
J gene: TRBJ1-2
V gene: TRBV11-2
clone size: .
CDR3 DNA: TGTGCCAGCAGCCCAGATAGCAGGGCCCAGTCTGACTATGGCTACACCTTC
CDR3 protein: CASSPDSRAQSDYGYTF

D gene: .
CDR3 length: 13
J gene: TRBJ1-2
V gene: TRBV5-1
clone size: .
CDR3 DNA: TGCGCCAGCAGCTTCGACACCGGCTATGGCTACACCTTC
CDR3 protein: CASSFDTGYGYTF

D gene: TRBD1
CDR3 length: 14
J gene: TRBJ2-7
V gene: TRBV5-6
clone size: .
CDR3 DNA: TGTGCCAGCAGCTCCGGGACAGCGCCCTACGAGCAGTACTTC
CDR3 protein: CASSSGTAPYEQYF

D gene: TRBD2
CDR3 length: 14
J gene: TRBJ2-7
V gene: TRBV10-3
clone size: once
CDR3 DNA: TGTGCCATCAGAGAGCGGGAGCTGGCTTACGAGCAGTACTTC
CDR3 protein: CAIRERELAYEQYF

D gene: .
CDR3 length: 14
J gene: TRBJ1-3
V gene: TRBV28
clone size: .
CDR3 DNA: TGTGCCAGCAGTTTCTGGGGGGCTGGAAACACCATATATTTT
CDR3 protein: CASSFWGAGNTIYF

D gene: .
CDR3 length: 15
J gene: TRBJ2-3
V gene: TRBV5-6
clone size: .
CDR3 DNA: TGTGCCAGCAGCTTCACGGGAGCCAGCACAGATACGCAGTATTTT
CDR3 protein: CASSFTGASTDTQYF

D gene: TRBD2
CDR3 length: 13
J gene: TRBJ2-7
V gene: TRBV6-5
clone size: .
CDR3 DNA: TGTGCCAGCAGCCGTAGCGGGAGTAACGAGCAGTACTTC
CDR3 protein: CASSRSGSNEQYF

D gene: .
CDR3 length: 16
J gene: TRBJ2-5
V gene: TRBV21-1
clone size: .
CDR3 DNA: TGTGCCAGCAGCAAAAGGCCAGCGGAGGGACAAGAGACCCAGTACTTC
CDR3 protein: CASSKRPAEGQETQYF

D gene: .
CDR3 length: 17
J gene: TRBJ2-7
V gene: TRBV9
clone size: .
CDR3 DNA: TGTGCCAGCAGCGTAGACGCTAAGACAGGCCGGGGCTACGAGCAGTACTTC
CDR3 protein: CASSVDAKTGRGYEQYF

D gene: TRBD2
CDR3 length: 16
J gene: TRBJ2-1
V gene: TRBV12-5
clone size: .
CDR3 DNA: TGTGCTAGTGTCAGCTACGGGGGGGTTAGGAACAATGAGCAGTTCTTC
CDR3 protein: CASVSYGGVRNNEQFF

D gene: TRBD2
CDR3 length: 15
J gene: TRBJ2-7
V gene: TRBV5-1
clone size: .
CDR3 DNA: TGCGCCAGCAGCTCTGGGACTAGCGGTACCTACGAGCAGTACTTC
CDR3 protein: CASSSGTSGTYEQYF

D gene: .
CDR3 length: 13
J gene: TRBJ2-3
V gene: TRBV7-9
clone size: .
CDR3 DNA: TGTGCCAGCAGCTTAGGCGGTACAGATACGCAGTATTTT
CDR3 protein: CASSLGGTDTQYF

D gene: .
CDR3 length: 14
J gene: TRBJ2-2
V gene: TRBV19
clone size: .
CDR3 DNA: TGTGCCAGTAGTATACAGGGACTCACCGGGGAGCTGTTTTTT
CDR3 protein: CASSIQGLTGELFF

D gene: TRBD1
CDR3 length: 14
J gene: TRBJ2-7
V gene: TRBV19
clone size: .
CDR3 DNA: TGTGCCAGTAGTCGTGGGACAGGGTCCTACGAGCAGTACTTC
CDR3 protein: CASSRGTGSYEQYF

D gene: TRBD1
CDR3 length: 15
J gene: TRBJ1-2
V gene: TRBV19
clone size: .
CDR3 DNA: TGTGCCAGTAGTAGGGACAGGGACTTAATAGGTGGCTACACCTTC
CDR3 protein: CASSRDRDLIGGYTF

D gene: TRBD1
CDR3 length: 17
J gene: TRBJ2-2
V gene: TRBV7-9
clone size: .
CDR3 DNA: TGTGCCAGCAGCCCAAACCCGGGACAGGGCTCACTCGGGGAGCTGTTTTTT
CDR3 protein: CASSPNPGQGSLGELFF

D gene: TRBD1
CDR3 length: 17
J gene: TRBJ1-2
V gene: TRBV27
clone size: .
CDR3 DNA: TGTGCCAGCAGTTCTATTGAGGAATACGGGACAGGTTGTGGCTACACCTTC
CDR3 protein: CASSSIEEYGTGCGYTF

D gene: TRBD1
CDR3 length: 13
J gene: TRBJ2-5
V gene: TRBV9
clone size: .
CDR3 DNA: TGTGCCAGCAGGGGGACAGGGCGGGAGACCCAGTACTTC
CDR3 protein: CASRGTGRETQYF

D gene: TRBD1
CDR3 length: 15
J gene: TRBJ2-7
V gene: TRBV19
clone size: .
CDR3 DNA: TGTGCCAGTAGCCATTCGGGACAGCTTAACTACGAGCAGTACTTC
CDR3 protein: CASSHSGQLNYEQYF

D gene: TRBD1
CDR3 length: 16
J gene: TRBJ1-1
V gene: TRBV14
clone size: .
CDR3 DNA: TGTGCCAGCAGCCAAGGGACAGGGACTTCGGTCACTGAAGCTTTCTTT
CDR3 protein: CASSQGTGTSVTEAFF

D gene: TRBD2
CDR3 length: 18
J gene: TRBJ2-5
V gene: TRBV5-5
clone size: .
CDR3 DNA: TGTGCCAGCAGCCCCAATCCTCTAGCGGGGGGACGCCAAGAGACCCAGTACTTC
CDR3 protein: CASSPNPLAGGRQETQYF

D gene: .
CDR3 length: 15
J gene: TRBJ2-5
V gene: TRBV7-7
clone size: .
CDR3 DNA: TGTGCCAGCAGCTTAGGAGGGAGTCGGCAAGAGACCCAGTACTTC
CDR3 protein: CASSLGGSRQETQYF

D gene: TRBD2
CDR3 length: 13
J gene: TRBJ2-1
V gene: TRBV2
clone size: .
CDR3 DNA: TGTGCCAGCAGTGGGAAGCGGGAGGACGAGCAGTTCTTC
CDR3 protein: CASSGKREDEQFF

D gene: TRBD1
CDR3 length: 16
J gene: TRBJ2-7
V gene: TRBV28
clone size: .
CDR3 DNA: TGTGCCAGCAGTTCGACTGGACAGGGGAGGGTGGGCGAGCAGTACTTC
CDR3 protein: CASSSTGQGRVGEQYF

D gene: TRBD1
CDR3 length: 14
J gene: TRBJ1-2
V gene: TRBV19
clone size: .
CDR3 DNA: TGTGCCAGTAGTAGCGGACAGGGGGCGGATGGCTACACCTTC
CDR3 protein: CASSSGQGADGYTF

D gene: TRBD2
CDR3 length: 16
J gene: TRBJ2-2
V gene: TRBV9
clone size: once
CDR3 DNA: TGTGCCAGCAGCGTTAGCGGGGGGGGCGGCACCGGGGAGCTGTTTTTT
CDR3 protein: CASSVSGGGGTGELFF

D gene: TRBD2
CDR3 length: 15
J gene: TRBJ2-3
V gene: TRBV2
clone size: .
CDR3 DNA: TGTGCCAGCAGTAGGGGAGCGGGAGCTACAGATACGCAGTATTTT
CDR3 protein: CASSRGAGATDTQYF

D gene: TRBD1
CDR3 length: 14
J gene: TRBJ1-1
V gene: TRBV6-1
clone size: once
CDR3 DNA: TGTGCCAGCAGTAGAGAGGGGGCGGGCACTGAAGCTTTCTTT
CDR3 protein: CASSREGAGTEAFF

D gene: .
CDR3 length: 14
J gene: TRBJ1-1
V gene: TRBV28
clone size: .
CDR3 DNA: TGTGCCAGCAGTTTATTTCGCGGGGGCACTGAAGCTTTCTTT
CDR3 protein: CASSLFRGGTEAFF

D gene: .
CDR3 length: 15
J gene: TRBJ1-1
V gene: TRBV28
clone size: .
CDR3 DNA: TGTGCCAGCAGTGCTGCCGACAGACTTAACACTGAAGCTTTCTTT
CDR3 protein: CASSAADRLNTEAFF

D gene: TRBD2
CDR3 length: 16
J gene: TRBJ2-2
V gene: TRBV7-9
clone size: few
CDR3 DNA: TGTGCCAGCAGCTCCAGACTAGCGGGAGCCCCCGGGGAGCTGTTTTTT
CDR3 protein: CASSSRLAGAPGELFF

D gene: .
CDR3 length: 11
J gene: TRBJ2-1
V gene: TRBV9
clone size: .
CDR3 DNA: TGTGCCAGCAGCGCAGGGAATGAGCAGTTCTTC
CDR3 protein: CASSAGNEQFF

D gene: .
CDR3 length: 14
J gene: TRBJ1-1
V gene: TRBV6-6
clone size: .
CDR3 DNA: TGTGCCAGCACGCACCCCGGGAGAAGGGCTGAAGCTTTCTTT
CDR3 protein: CASTHPGRRAEAFF

D gene: .
CDR3 length: 14
J gene: TRBJ2-7
V gene: TRBV5-1
clone size: .
CDR3 DNA: TGCGCCAGCAGCTTGAGTGGGCAGAGCTACGAGCAGTACTTC
CDR3 protein: CASSLSGQSYEQYF

D gene: .
CDR3 length: 14
J gene: TRBJ1-3
V gene: TRBV30
clone size: .
CDR3 DNA: TGTGCCTGGAGGGACAGCAGAAGGTCTGGCACCATATATTTT
CDR3 protein: CAWRDSRRSGTIYF

D gene: .
CDR3 length: 13
J gene: TRBJ1-4
V gene: TRBV2
clone size: .
CDR3 DNA: TGTGCCAGCAGGTTCAGGGCTAATGAAAAACTGTTTTTT
CDR3 protein: CASRFRANEKLFF